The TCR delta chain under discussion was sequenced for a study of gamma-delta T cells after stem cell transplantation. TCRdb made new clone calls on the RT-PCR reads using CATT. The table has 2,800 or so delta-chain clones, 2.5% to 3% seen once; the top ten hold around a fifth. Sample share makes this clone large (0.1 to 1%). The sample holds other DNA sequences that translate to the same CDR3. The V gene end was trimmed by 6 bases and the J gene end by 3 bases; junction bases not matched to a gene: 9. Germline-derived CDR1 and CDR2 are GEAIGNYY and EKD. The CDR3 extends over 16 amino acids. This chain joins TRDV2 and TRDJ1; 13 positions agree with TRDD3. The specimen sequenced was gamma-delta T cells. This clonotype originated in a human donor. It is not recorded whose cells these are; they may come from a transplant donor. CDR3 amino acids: CACFVLGDTGADKLIF. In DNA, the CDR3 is TGTGCCTGTTTCGTACTGGGGGATACGGGGGCCGATAAACTCATCTTT.